The 10 T cell receptor beta chains given below trace back to one sample, sequenced in a study of Graves' ophthalmopathy and Graves' hyperthyroidism. Transcripts of RNA were the source for amplifying TCR beta CDR3 regions. HTBI primers primed a first-round RT-PCR, and a second-round multiplex PCR followed. TCRdb called the multiplex PCR reads again in MiXCR, with one record for every CDR3 protein. Found here are 600,000 to 950,000 distinct CDR3 sequences, roughly two fifths of them singletons; the top ten hold 35% to 55%. The sequenced sample consisted of peripheral blood. The receptors stem from an adult man with Graves' ophthalmopathy.

This clonotype was counted at least ten times. The chain joins TRBV2 to TRBJ2-5; 7 bases agree with TRBD2. The V and J ends lost 11 bases and 5 bases, in that order; junction bases with no gene match: 11. There are 13 residues in the CDR3. CDR1 and CDR2 from the germline V gene are SNHLY and FYNNEI. This CDR3 is CAGTTTRSETQYF. The CDR3 nucleotides are TGTGCCGGGACTACTACCCGTTCGGAGACCCAGTACTTC.

On this clonotype itself: It may be a read error: a sequence one base away is much more abundant. This chain uses TRBV2 with TRBJ1-2; 8 bases are a match to TRBD1. Trimming at V came to 6 bases and at J to 7 bases, leaving 7 bases not matched to a gene. Germline loops: CDR1 SNHLY, CDR2 FYNNEI. The CDR3 is 13 amino acids. CDR3 protein: CASRGQGLVGYTF. The CDR3 DNA is TGTGCCAGCAGAGGACAGGGATTAGTTGGCTACACCTTC.

This clonotype was counted only a few times. The V call is TRBV20-1, the J call TRBJ1-4; D uncertain. In germline, CDR1 is DFQATT, CDR2 SNEGSKA (reference sequence). The CDR3 length is 14 residues. With 3 bases removed from V and 6 bases from J, the gap between germline ends came to 14 bases. CDR3 region: CSARRQESYEKLFF. The CDR3 nucleotides read TGCAGTGCTAGGAGGCAGGAATCGTATGAAAAACTGTTTTTT.

Note on this clonotype: The junction departs from the called germline gene at one end, perhaps through a read error. CDR3 DNA sequence: TGCGCCAGCAGCCCGATAGGGAGCTCCTACGAGCAGTACTTC. Translating it yields CASSPIGSSYEQYF. The J gene is TRBJ2-7, the V gene TRBV9, with D possibly matching TRBD2 (5 bases). This CDR3 is 14 amino acids long. Germline V lookup: CDR1 SGDLS, CDR2 YYNGEE. The variable domain in full, with the rest retrieved from reference TRBV9 and TRBJ2-7, is DSGVTQTPKHLITATGQRVTLRCSPRSGDLSVYWYQQSLDQGLQFLIQYYNGEERAKGNILERFSAQQFPDLHSELNLSSLELGDSALYFCASSPIGSSYEQYFGPGTRLTVT.

This clonotype was counted at least ten times. The chain employs TRBV24-1 and TRBJ2-7, with 8 bases fitting TRBD1. CDR1 is KGHDR and CDR2 is SFDVKD in the germline V gene. V was pared by 7 bases and J by 3 bases, with 10 bases of the junction left unmatched. The CDR3 consists of 15 residues. DNA of the CDR3: TGTGCCACCAGCGACGGACAGGGAGGAGACTACGAGCAGTACTTC. Translation: CATSDGQGGDYEQYF.

The V call is TRBV10-3, the J call TRBJ2-5; D call uncertain. Between the trimmed V and J ends, which lost 7 bases and 9 bases, there was a span of 24 bases. CDR3 length equals 15 residues. Per germline, CDR1 ENHRY and CDR2 SYGVKD. The CDR3 region has the DNA TGTGCCATCACCCCGACCGGGCAGGTGAAGGTTGCCCAGTACTTC. Translating gives CAITPTGQVKVAQYF.

This clonotype was counted at least ten times. The V and J genes are TRBV7-3 and TRBJ2-6; no definite D call. In germline, CDR1 is SGHTA, CDR2 FQGTGA. Trimming stripped 5 bases from V and 4 bases from J, with 15 bases between. The CDR3 extends over 16 amino acids. CDR3 nucleotides: TGTGCCAGCAGCCCTGGAAGGACCACCGGGGCCAACGTCCTGACTTTC. Amino acid sequence: CASSPGRTTGANVLTF.

As regards this clonotype: This may come from a read error, since a much larger clone is one base off. This chain uses TRBV11-2 with TRBJ2-2; the match to TRBD2 covers 9 bases. The CDR3 sequence is 18 residues long. From germline, CDR1 is SGHAT and CDR2 FQNNGV. V dropped 3 bases and J dropped 6; count of bases not matched to a gene: 14. Written as DNA, the CDR3 is TGTGCCAGCAGCTTCCTCGCGGGAGGGCTTAACATGGCCGGGGAGCTGTTTTTT. Its protein is CASSFLAGGLNMAGELFF.

The chain joins TRBV29-1 to TRBJ1-3, with D perhaps TRBD1 (6 bases). V was trimmed by 2 bases and J by 0 bases, leaving 14 bases between them. CDR1 is SQVTM, CDR2 ANQGSEA, per germline. The CDR3 runs 16 residues. The CDR3 DNA reads as TGCAGCGTTGAAAAAAGGGGGGGGACCTCTGGAAACACCATATATTTT. It specifies CSVEKRGGTSGNTIYF.

The V and J genes are TRBV18 and TRBJ2-7; 8 nucleotides match TRBD1. V shed 2 bases, J shed 3 bases, and the junction held 3 bases outside the gene matches. This CDR3 comprises 14 residues. Germline-derived CDR1 and CDR2 are KGHSH and LQKENI. The CDR3 sequence is CASSPVDRDYEQYF. CDR3 nucleotide sequence: TGTGCCAGCTCACCAGTGGACAGGGACTACGAGCAGTACTTC. The full variable domain, with the rest looked up from reference TRBV18 and TRBJ2-7, is NAGVMQNPRHLVRRRGQEARLRCSPMKGHSHVYWYRQLPEEGLKFMVYLQKENIIDESGMPKERFSAEFPKEGPSILRIQQVVRGDSAAYFCASSPVDRDYEQYFGPGTRLTVT.